This TCR beta chain was recorded in a study of blood T cell repertoires in COVID-19. Looking at the study overall: Collection of acute and convalescent COVID-19 samples took place in the United States, Italy and Spain. PBMCs, B-cell-depleted T cells, or T cells provided the cDNA or gDNA that made up the material.

Per the original data handling: Using reference gene primer amplification, nucleated cell counts were estimated. Generated by immunoSEQ multiplex PCR, the TCRdb table keeps only in-frame clones and is missing some. V, J and clone size derive from that table, while D and trimming were established from the DNA sequence. Among about 240,000 clones listed, around 85% were seen once. Germline V gives CDR1 SEHNR, CDR2 FQNEAQ (reference sequence). The CDR3 runs 15 residues. V shed 3 bases and J 5 bases; nucleotides not matched to a gene: 7. The sample taken for sequencing was peripheral blood. The source of this sequence is an elderly woman with acute or convalescent COVID-19. This chain links TRBV7-9 with TRBJ2-5, with TRBD1 matching over 9 bases. Written as DNA, the CDR3 is TGTGCCAGCAGCTTCAGGACAGGGGCGTCTGAGACCCAGTACTTC. Residues: CASSFRTGASETQYF. Variable domain in full (rest from reference TRBV7-9 and TRBJ2-5): DTGVSQNPRHKITKRGQNVTFRCDPISEHNRLYWYRQTLGQGPEFLTYFQNEAQLEKSRLLSDRFSAERPKGSFSTLEIQRTEQGDSAMYLCASSFRTGASETQYFGPGTRLLVL.